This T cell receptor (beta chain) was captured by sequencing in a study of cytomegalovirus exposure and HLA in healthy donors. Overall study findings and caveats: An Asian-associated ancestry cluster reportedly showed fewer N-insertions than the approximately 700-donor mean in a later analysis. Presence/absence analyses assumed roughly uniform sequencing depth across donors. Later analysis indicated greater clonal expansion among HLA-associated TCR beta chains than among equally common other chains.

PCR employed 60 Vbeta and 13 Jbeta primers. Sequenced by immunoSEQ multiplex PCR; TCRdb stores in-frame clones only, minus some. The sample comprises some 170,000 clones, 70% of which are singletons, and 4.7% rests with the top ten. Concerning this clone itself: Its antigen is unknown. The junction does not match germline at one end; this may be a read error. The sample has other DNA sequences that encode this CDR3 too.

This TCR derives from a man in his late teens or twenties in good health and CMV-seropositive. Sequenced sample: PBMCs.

In nucleotides, the CDR3 is TGTGCTAGTGGCCACTCCGGACAGAAGAACACTGAAGCTTTCTTC. Amino acid sequence: CASGHSGQKNTEAFF. The chain carries TRBV12-5 and TRBJ1-1; D possibly corresponds to TRBD1 (6 bases). The length of the CDR3 is 15 residues. Germline values: CDR1 LGHNT, CDR2 FRNRAP.